Listed here are 22 T cell receptor beta chains from one sample, sequenced in a study of cytomegalovirus exposure and HLA in healthy donors. The primer mix had 60 Vbeta and 13 Jbeta primers. Clones were read by immunoSEQ multiplex PCR, and TCRdb kept only the in-frame ones, dropping some. The table lists about 76,000 clones, approximately 78% of them singletons. Material for sequencing was PBMCs. All receptors come from a male donor in good health and CMV-seropositive.

This clone has just one count. V and J are TRBV25-1 and TRBJ2-5, with 7 bases that match TRBD1. The V segment lost 5 bases and the J segment 0 bases; nucleotides outside the gene matches: 9. The CDR3 covers 16 residues. Germline V gives CDR1 MGHDK, CDR2 SYGVNS. CDR3 DNA: TGTGCCAGCAGTCATCCGGACAGGCGCCACCAAGAGACCCAGTACTTC. It specifies CASSHPDRRHQETQYF. The full variable domain, in which reference TRBV25-1 and TRBJ2-5 provide the parts outside the CDR3, is EADIYQTPRYLVIGTGKKITLECSQTMGHDKMYWYQQDPGMELHLIHYSYGVNSTEKGDLSSESTVSRIRTEHFPLTLESARPSHTSQYLCASSHPDRRHQETQYFGPGTRLLVL.

The chain links TRBV11-3 to TRBJ2-3, with a weak D call TRBD2 (7 bases). The CDR3 extends over 13 amino acids. V shed 11 bases and J shed 3 bases, with 15 bases lying between them. Germline V gene data show CDR1 as SGHNT and CDR2 as YENEEA. The CDR3 loop reads CASRGRGTDTQYF. As DNA, the CDR3 is TGTGCCTCGCGGGGGAGGGGGACAGATACGCAGTATTTT.

This clone was seen more than once but under ten times. The genes are TRBV5-1 and TRBJ2-1; 12 bases agree with TRBD2. Germline trimming cut 5 bases from V and 6 bases from J; bases unmatched to any gene: 0. CDR3 size: 13 residues. Per the germline V gene, CDR1 is SGHRS and CDR2 is YFSETQ. In DNA form, the CDR3 reads TGCGCCAGCAGACTAGCGGGAGGCAATGAGCAGTTCTTC. Protein: CASRLAGGNEQFF.

The rearrangement uses TRBV5-4 and TRBJ2-2; the match to TRBD2 covers 7 bases. V was pared by 5 bases and J by 4 bases, with 5 bases of the junction left unmatched. Germline V gives CDR1 SGHNT, CDR2 YYREEE (reference sequence). CDR3 size: 14 residues. CDR3 bases: TGTGCCAGCAGAGAAACTAGCGCCACCGGGGAGCTGTTTTTT. Translation gives CASRETSATGELFF. The full variable domain, in which reference TRBV5-4 and TRBJ2-2 provide the parts outside the CDR3, is ETGVTQSPTHLIKTRGQQVTLRCSSQSGHNTVSWYQQALGQGPQFIFQYYREEENGRGNFPPRFSGLQFPNYSSELNVNALELDDSALYLCASRETSATGELFFGEGSRLTVL.

This rearrangement joins TRBV5-4 to TRBJ2-3; weak D call: TRBD1 (5 bases). CDR1 is SGHNT and CDR2 is YYREEE in the germline V gene (reference sequence). V was clipped by 0 bases and J by 1 base, with 9 bases between them. The CDR3 has 15 residues. The CDR3 DNA sequence: TGTGCCAGCAGCTTGGATCTAGGGGGCACAGATACGCAGTATTTT. This encodes CASSLDLGGTDTQYF.

V and J are TRBV5-1 and TRBJ2-3; 13 nucleotides line up with TRBD2. V shed 4 bases, J shed 7 bases, and the junction held 6 bases outside the gene matches. The CDR3 runs to 15 residues. Per germline, CDR1 SGHRS and CDR2 YFSETQ. CDR3 coding DNA: TGCGCCAGCAGCGCCGGGACTAGCGGGATGAATACGCAGTATTTT. Its translation is CASSAGTSGMNTQYF.

This rearrangement joins TRBV28 to TRBJ2-2; D gene ambiguous. The CDR3 contains 14 residues. Germline V gene sequence: CDR1 MDHEN, CDR2 SYDVKM. Trimming pared 6 bases from V and 0 bases from J, leaving 8 bases between. The CDR3 reads CASRPAPNTGELFF. The CDR3 DNA follows: TGTGCCAGCAGGCCAGCGCCGAACACCGGGGAGCTGTTTTTT.

V and J are TRBV5-1 and TRBJ2-3, with TRBD1 matching 7 bases. J gave up 2 bases and V 5 bases, and 11 bases lay outside the gene matches. The CDR3 is made up of 16 amino acids. Germline CDR1 reads SGHRS; CDR2 reads YFSETQ. CDR3 sequence: CASRRTGLLNTDTQYF. In DNA, the CDR3 is TGCGCCAGCAGACGGACAGGACTCCTTAACACAGATACGCAGTATTTT.

V is TRBV18 and J is TRBJ1-2, with 9 bases fitting TRBD1. The V gene end was trimmed by 3 bases and the J gene end by 4 bases; junction bases not matched to a gene: 6. CDR3 size: 15 residues. CDR1 is KGHSH, CDR2 LQKENI, per germline. This chain's CDR3 is CASSPGQGVSYGYTF. In DNA, the CDR3 is TGTGCCAGCTCACCGGGACAGGGCGTTTCCTATGGCTACACCTTC. The full variable domain, with the rest looked up from reference TRBV18 and TRBJ1-2, is NAGVMQNPRHLVRRRGQEARLRCSPMKGHSHVYWYRQLPEEGLKFMVYLQKENIIDESGMPKERFSAEFPKEGPSILRIQQVVRGDSAAYFCASSPGQGVSYGYTFGSGTRLTVV.

In nucleotides, the CDR3 is TGCGCCAGCAGCCACCCGAGCTACAATGAGCAGTTCTTC. Translated: CASSHPSYNEQFF. The chain recombines TRBV4-1 with TRBJ2-1; D is uncertain. Germline V gives CDR1 MGHRA, CDR2 YSYEKL. V was trimmed by 3 bases and J by 3 bases, leaving 6 bases between them. CDR3 size: 13 residues.

This chain uses TRBV7-2 with TRBJ2-1, with a weak D call TRBD2 (6 bases). Germline assignment: CDR1 SGHTA and CDR2 FQGNSA. CDR3 length: 14 residues. V lost 2 bases to trimming and J lost 8 bases, with 13 bases between them. CDR3 sequence reads: CASSLMGGNYEQFF. DNA for the CDR3: TGTGCCAGCAGCTTAATGGGGGGAAACTATGAGCAGTTCTTC.

This chain connects TRBV2 to TRBJ2-7; 10 bases line up with TRBD1. Germline V CDR1 and CDR2: SNHLY, FYNNEI. The CDR3 is 14 amino acids. The J segment lost 5 bases and the V segment lost 4 bases, leaving 5 bases of the junction unmatched. The CDR3 DNA reads as TGTGCCAGCAGTGTGACAGGGGGCAACGACGAGCAGTACTTC. It translates to CASSVTGGNDEQYF.

This chain connects TRBV7-9 to TRBJ2-3, with 11 bases fitting TRBD2. V shed 4 bases, J shed 1 base, and the junction held 7 bases outside the gene matches. In germline, CDR1 is SEHNR, CDR2 FQNEAQ (reference sequence). CDR3 length: 17 amino acids. CDR3 DNA: TGTGCCAGCAGCTACAGTCTAGCGGGAGGAGGCACAGATACGCAGTATTTT. Translated, it gives CASSYSLAGGGTDTQYF.

The rearrangement uses TRBV28 and TRBJ2-7; 8 nucleotides match TRBD1. V lost 0 bases, J lost 6 bases, and 4 bases stayed unmatched. There are 14 residues in the CDR3. Germline CDR1 and CDR2: MDHEN and SYDVKM. CDR3 residues: CASSLWDRAGEQYF. The CDR3 coding sequence is TGTGCCAGCAGTTTATGGGACAGGGCGGGCGAGCAGTACTTC. Combining the CDR3 with reference TRBV28 and TRBJ2-7 gives the whole variable domain DVKVTQSSRYLVKRTGEKVFLECVQDMDHENMFWYRQDPGLGLRLIYFSYDVKMKEKGDIPEGYSVSREKKERFSLILESASTNQTSMYLCASSLWDRAGEQYFGPGTRLTVT.

The rearrangement links TRBV19 to TRBJ1-1, with D perhaps matching TRBD1 (6 bases). V lost 6 bases to trimming and J lost 3 bases, with 14 bases between them. The CDR3 sequence is 14 residues long. Germline values: CDR1 LNHDA, CDR2 SQIVND (reference sequence). The CDR3 sequence is CASRRAGVHTEAFF. The CDR3, as DNA: TGTGCCAGTAGAAGGGCAGGGGTTCACACTGAAGCTTTCTTT.

The chain carries TRBV13 and TRBJ2-1, with 13 bases lining up with TRBD2. V lost 3 bases, J lost 8 bases, and 10 bases stayed unmatched. The CDR3 consists of 17 residues. In germline, CDR1 is PRHDT, CDR2 FYEKMQ (reference sequence). CDR3 sequence (DNA): TGTGCCAGCAGCTTTGCTGGACTAGCGGGAGTTGGCGATGAGCAGTTCTTC. This encodes CASSFAGLAGVGDEQFF.

The V call is TRBV19, the J call TRBJ2-5; tentative D call: TRBD2 (7 bases). The germline V and J ends were trimmed by 3 bases and 2 bases, with 13 bases remaining between them. This CDR3 region has 15 residues. In germline, CDR1 is LNHDA, CDR2 SQIVND (reference sequence). CDR3 bases: TGTGCCAGTAGTATGAAGCGGGACAAGCAAGAGACCCAGTACTTC. Encoded protein: CASSMKRDKQETQYF.

This clone was counted many times. V and J are TRBV5-5 and TRBJ1-4, with 7 bases that match TRBD1. Looked up from germline, CDR1 is SGHKS and CDR2 is YYEKEE (reference sequence). Losses at the gene ends were 4 bases for V and 8 bases for J; bases not matched to a gene: 8. The CDR3 is made up of 14 amino acids. The CDR3 spells CASSPTGLREKLFF. The CDR3 DNA reads as TGTGCCAGCAGCCCGACAGGGCTGAGGGAAAAACTGTTTTTT. The variable domain in full, with the rest retrieved from reference TRBV5-5 and TRBJ1-4, is DAGVTQSPTHLIKTRGQQVTLRCSPISGHKSVSWYQQVLGQGPQFIFQYYEKEERGRGNFPDRFSARQFPNYSSELNVNALLLGDSALYLCASSPTGLREKLFFGSGTQLSVL.

The CDR3, as DNA: TGTGCCAGCTCACCAGGGGACTTGATTCCCTACGAGCAGTACTTC. This gives the protein CASSPGDLIPYEQYF. The chain couples TRBV18 to TRBJ2-7; D may be TRBD2 (6 bases). V was trimmed by 2 bases and J by 2 bases, leaving 13 bases between them. The CDR3 contains 15 residues. Germline CDR1 KGHSH, CDR2 LQKENI.

This clone has just one count. CDR3 sequence (DNA): TGCAGCGTTGAAGGGCTAGCGGGCTCCACAGATACGCAGTATTTT. As protein: CSVEGLAGSTDTQYF. This chain connects TRBV29-1 to TRBJ2-3, with 8 bases identical to TRBD2. The germline V gene encodes CDR1 SQVTM and CDR2 ANQGSEA. The V and J ends lost 1 base and 2 bases, in that order; junction bases with no gene match: 5. The CDR3 has 15 amino acids.

The chain links TRBV15 to TRBJ2-3; D ambiguous. Germline loops: CDR1 LNHNV, CDR2 YYDKDF (reference sequence). Trimming pared 1 base from V and 4 bases from J, leaving 3 bases between. The CDR3 totals 12 residues. Written as DNA, the CDR3 is TGTGCCACCAGCAGAGCATCAGATACGCAGTATTTT. This encodes CATSRASDTQYF.

The chain is built from TRBV4-1 and TRBJ2-1; TRBD2 might be the D (5 bases). The CDR3 sequence is 16 residues long. The V gene's germline CDR1 is MGHRA and CDR2 YSYEKL. Trimming shortened V by 1 base and J by 3 bases, and 13 bases separated the two germline ends. In DNA, the CDR3 is TGCGCCAGCAGCCAAGGTGGTGGGAGTCTCTACAATGAGCAGTTCTTC. Its protein product is CASSQGGGSLYNEQFF.